A selection of T cell receptor beta chains follows, all from one sample in a study of cytomegalovirus exposure and HLA in healthy donors. TCRdb's table, derived via immunoSEQ multiplex PCR, lists solely in-frame clones and lacks some. Here the sample spans some 100,000 clones, about two thirds being singletons. Sequencing input: PBMCs. Receptors were obtained from a woman aged 30 to 39 in good health and CMV-seropositive. The CDR3 runs from the conserved cysteine through the conserved F or W. Each record gives: D gene, J gene, clone size, V gene, CDR3 DNA, CDR3 protein. A D gene is named only where the DNA matches it firmly. The listing skips clone size in some rows; elsewhere it reads once, few, many or a size class.

.	TRBJ2-7	once	TRBV15	TGTGCCACCAGCAACCGACTAGATTCTTACGAGCAGTACTTC	CATSNRLDSYEQYF
TRBD1	TRBJ2-3	.	TRBV6-5	TGTGCCAGCAGTAAGCGACAGGGAAGCACAGATACGCAGTATTTT	CASSKRQGSTDTQYF
TRBD1	TRBJ1-2	.	TRBV11-2	TGTGCCAGCAGCTTATCAGGGGGGTCTTACTATGGCTACACCTTC	CASSLSGGSYYGYTF
TRBD1	TRBJ2-7	.	TRBV2	TGTGCCAAAGGGACAGGGCCCTACGAGCAGTACTTC	CAKGTGPYEQYF
.	TRBJ1-6	.	TRBV14	TGTGCCAGCAGCCAAGGACAGGATTCACCCCTCCACTTT	CASSQGQDSPLHF
TRBD1	TRBJ1-1	.	TRBV19	TGTGCCAGTACCCAGGGACAGGGGGCTTCAATGGGTGAAGCTTTCTTT	CASTQGQGASMGEAFF
.	TRBJ1-2	.	TRBV7-2	TGTGCCAGCAGCTTATTTGTCGACAGACCAGGGAAGAACTATGGCTACACCTTC	CASSLFVDRPGKNYGYTF
TRBD1	TRBJ2-3	.	TRBV2	TGTGCCAGCAAGGGGGCCACAGGAAGGGCAGATACGCAGTATTTT	CASKGATGRADTQYF
TRBD1	TRBJ1-2	.	TRBV7-9	TGTGCCAGCAGCTCGACAGGGCATGGCTACACCTTC	CASSSTGHGYTF
TRBD2	TRBJ2-3	few	TRBV5-4	TGTGCCAGCAGCCAGGGGACTAGCGAGACAGATACGCAGTATTTT	CASSQGTSETDTQYF
.	TRBJ1-4	.	TRBV5-1	TGCGCCAGCAGCTTGGATCCACAGGGTGCTGAAAAACTGTTTTTT	CASSLDPQGAEKLFF
.	TRBJ1-3	.	TRBV4-1	TGCGCCAGCAGCCAAGCCACGGGTTGTTCCCTCTATTTT	CASSQATGCSLYF
.	TRBJ2-1	.	TRBV9	TGTGCCAGCAGCGTAGAAGGGGGGGGCTTGGATGAGCAGTTCTTC	CASSVEGGGLDEQFF
TRBD2	TRBJ2-5	.	TRBV7-3	TGTGCCAGCAGCCTCCTGGGACTAGGGGGAGAGACCCAGTACTTC	CASSLLGLGGETQYF
TRBD2	TRBJ2-2	.	TRBV19	TGTGCCAGTAGTATAGGTTTGGGACTAATAACCGGGGAGCTGTTTTTT	CASSIGLGLITGELFF
TRBD1	TRBJ1-4	.	TRBV30	TGTGCCTGGAGTTTCGGGACAGCTTCTAATGAAAAACTGTTTTTT	CAWSFGTASNEKLFF
.	TRBJ2-5	.	TRBV5-8	TGTGCCAGCAGCTTGGATCGAGTAGAGACCCAGTACTTC	CASSLDRVETQYF
.	TRBJ1-2	.	TRBV5-4	TGTGCCAGCAGGAAGGGGCAGGGCGATGGCTACACCTTC	CASRKGQGDGYTF
.	TRBJ1-2	.	TRBV9	TGTGCCAGCAGCCCAAAGGTTGGGCAGGTCCTTGGGGGCTACACCTTC	CASSPKVGQVLGGYTF
.	TRBJ1-2	few	TRBV21-1	TGTGCCAGCAGCAAAGGTCGGGGGACTAACTATGGCTACACCTTC	CASSKGRGTNYGYTF
.	TRBJ1-3	.	TRBV7-9	TGTGCCAGCGCCCAGGGCCTTGGAAACACCATATATTTT	CASAQGLGNTIYF
TRBD1	TRBJ2-7	.	TRBV28	TGTGCCAGCGTCCCCTACCGGGACAGCTTCTACGAGCAGTACTTC	CASVPYRDSFYEQYF
TRBD1	TRBJ1-1	.	TRBV5-1	TGCGCCAGCAGCTTGGGGACAGGGGTTGCTTTCTTT	CASSLGTGVAFF
TRBD1	TRBJ1-2	few	TRBV6-5	TGTGCCAGCAGGGGGACAGGTGCGCCCCAGGGGGGCTACACCTTC	CASRGTGAPQGGYTF
TRBD2	TRBJ2-3	.	TRBV7-9	TGTGCCAGCAGCTACGCTACGACTAGCGGGGTAACAGATACGCAGTATTTT	CASSYATTSGVTDTQYF
.	TRBJ2-3	.	TRBV12-5	TGTGCTAGTGGTTTGCGACTGGCAGATACGCAGTATTTT	CASGLRLADTQYF
.	TRBJ1-5	.	TRBV9	TGTGCCAGCAGCGTAGGGCCGAACAGCCCTAATCAGCCCCAGCATTTT	CASSVGPNSPNQPQHF
TRBD1	TRBJ1-2	.	TRBV5-8	TGTGCCAGCAGCTTGCAGGGGACAGGGCTATATTATGGCTACACCTTC	CASSLQGTGLYYGYTF
TRBD2	TRBJ2-5	few	TRBV6-1	TGTGCCAGCAGTTTCACGGGGGGGCAGTACTTC	CASSFTGGQYF
TRBD1	TRBJ1-5	few	TRBV28	TGTGCCAGCAGGACAGGGGGCTTTAGCAATCAGCCCCAGCATTTT	CASRTGGFSNQPQHF
.	TRBJ2-1	few	TRBV13	TGTGCCAGCGGTGAGGTTTACAATGAGCAGTTCTTC	CASGEVYNEQFF
TRBD1	TRBJ1-2	.	TRBV5-4	TGTGCCAGCAGAACCGACAGGGGCAACTATGGCTACCCCTTC	CASRTDRGNYGYPF
TRBD2	TRBJ2-1	.	TRBV12-5	TGTGCTAGTGGTTTGGCAGCGGGAAGCTACAATGAGCAGTTCTTC	CASGLAAGSYNEQFF
.	TRBJ2-2	.	TRBV12-5	TGTGCTAGTGAACGCCCCGGGGTTAGCACCGGGGAGCTGTTTTTT	CASERPGVSTGELFF
.	TRBJ2-1	.	TRBV28	TGTGCCAGCAGTTCCCCGAGCAATGAGCAGTTCTTC	CASSSPSNEQFF
TRBD1	TRBJ1-2	few	TRBV5-1	TGCGCCAGCAGCTTACCGGGACAGGGTACCTGGGACTATGGCTACACCTTC	CASSLPGQGTWDYGYTF
.	TRBJ2-1	few	TRBV4-3	TGCGCCAGCAGCCTCTTGACGTGGGGGGTCAGCTCCTACAATGAGCAGTTCTTC	CASSLLTWGVSSYNEQFF
.	TRBJ2-2	few	TRBV14	TGTGCCAGCAGCCAATCACTGTCTAACACCGGGGAGCTGTTTTTT	CASSQSLSNTGELFF
.	TRBJ2-7	.	TRBV7-7	TGTGCCAGCAGCTTAGGGCAGGGGTCTCACGAGCAGTACTTC	CASSLGQGSHEQYF
.	TRBJ1-2	.	TRBV6-5	TGTGCCAGCAGTTCCCTAGGGACACCAAAAATCTATGGCTACACCTTC	CASSSLGTPKIYGYTF
TRBD2	TRBJ2-7	.	TRBV6-1	TGTGCCAGCGGGGAGGGAATGTCCTACGAGCAGTACTTC	CASGEGMSYEQYF
.	TRBJ2-1	.	TRBV2	TGTGCCAGCACCCCGGGTGACAGAATCAATGAGCAGTTCTTC	CASTPGDRINEQFF
TRBD2	TRBJ2-1	.	TRBV6-1	TGTGCCAGCAGTGAAGGGACGGGACTAGCGGGGGGGTCCTACAATGAGCAGTTCTTC	CASSEGTGLAGGSYNEQFF
.	TRBJ2-5	.	TRBV13	TGTGCCAGCAGCCCTCGGGAGACCCAGTACTTC	CASSPRETQYF
.	TRBJ1-6	.	TRBV5-1	TGCGCCAGCAGCTTGGGCGGGCAAGAACGTTCACCCCTCCACTTT	CASSLGGQERSPLHF
TRBD1	TRBJ1-2	few	TRBV5-6	TGTGCCAGCAGCTCAGTACCGGGACAGCGAATAGATGGCTACACCTTC	CASSSVPGQRIDGYTF
.	TRBJ2-1	few	TRBV7-8	TGTGCCAGCACCCCGCAGGGGACATACAATGAGCAGTTCTTC	CASTPQGTYNEQFF
.	TRBJ2-1	.	TRBV21-1	TGTGCCAGCAGCAAACCGAGTAGGCGGGCGTTCAACAATGAGCAGTTCTTC	CASSKPSRRAFNNEQFF
TRBD1	TRBJ1-1	.	TRBV19	TGTGCCAGTAGTCCAAGGGGAACAGGGGGGAGGAGAACTGAAGCTTTCTTT	CASSPRGTGGRRTEAFF